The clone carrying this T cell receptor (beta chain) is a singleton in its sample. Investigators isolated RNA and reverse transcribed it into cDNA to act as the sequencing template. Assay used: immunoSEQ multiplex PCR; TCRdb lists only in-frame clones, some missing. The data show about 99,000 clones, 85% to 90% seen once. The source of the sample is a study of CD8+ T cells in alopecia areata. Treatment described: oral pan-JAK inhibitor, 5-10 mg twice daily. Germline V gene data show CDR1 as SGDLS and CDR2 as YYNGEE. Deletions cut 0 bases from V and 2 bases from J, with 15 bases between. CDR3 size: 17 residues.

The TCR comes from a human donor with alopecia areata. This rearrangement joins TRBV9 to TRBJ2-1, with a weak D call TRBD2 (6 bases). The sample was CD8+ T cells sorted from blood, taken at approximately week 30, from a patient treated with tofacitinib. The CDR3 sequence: CASSVGGNVSPYNEQFF. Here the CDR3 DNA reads TGTGCCAGCAGCGTAGGCGGGAACGTGAGTCCCTACAATGAGCAGTTCTTC.